The 12 T cell receptor beta chains in this list originate from one sample, sequenced in a study of blood T cell repertoires in COVID-19. Produced via immunoSEQ multiplex PCR; TCRdb's table is partial and in-frame only. This sample has under 400,000 clones, with 85% to 90% found just once. Sequencing was done on a sample of peripheral blood. Receptors originate from a woman under 40 with COVID-19, enrolled during active disease.

V and J are TRBV19 and TRBJ2-1; D is possibly TRBD2 (6 bases). Germline CDR1 LNHDA, CDR2 SQIVND (reference sequence). This CDR3 comprises 15 residues. The ends were cut back, 4 bases at V and 6 bases at J, with 16 bases in the middle. The chain's CDR3 is CASSSRRLDLNEQFF. Here the CDR3 DNA reads TGTGCCAGTAGTAGCCGGAGACTAGACCTCAATGAGCAGTTCTTC.

The genes are TRBV10-1 and TRBJ2-1; 10 nucleotides line up with TRBD2. Per germline, CDR1 WNHNN and CDR2 SYGVQD (reference sequence). The CDR3 is 13 residues long. The V segment lost 5 bases and the J segment 8 bases; nucleotides outside the gene matches: 3. The CDR3 nucleotides read TGCGCCAGCAGTCTAGCGGGAGTGGATGAGCAGTTCTTC. It codes for CASSLAGVDEQFF.

The V gene is TRBV5-4, the J gene TRBJ2-7; 8 nucleotides align to TRBD1. Trimming removed 3 bases from V and 6 bases from J; junction bases left unmatched: 2. Germline CDR1 SGHNT, CDR2 YYREEE (reference sequence). This CDR3 region has 12 residues. The CDR3 DNA reads TGTGCCAGCAGCTGGACAGGGTCCGAGCAGTACTTC. Translating gives CASSWTGSEQYF.

V is TRBV30 and J is TRBJ1-3, with D possibly being TRBD1 (5 bases). Germline assignment: CDR1 GTSNPN and CDR2 SVGIG (reference sequence). Trimming left V 2 bases short and J 4 bases short, with 15 bases between. CDR3 size: 15 residues. The CDR3, as DNA: TGTGCCTGGAGTTACGACAGATCGAGGGGAAACACCATATATTTT. The encoded protein is CAWSYDRSRGNTIYF. Together with reference TRBV30 and TRBJ1-3, the CDR3 gives the full variable domain: SQTIHQWPATLVQPVGSPLSLECTVEGTSNPNLYWYRQAAGRGLQLLFYSVGIGQISSEVPQNLSASRPQDRQFILSSKKLLLSDSGFYLCAWSYDRSRGNTIYFGEGSWLTVV.

This chain links TRBV29-1 with TRBJ2-7; 7 bases fit TRBD1. This CDR3 has 14 amino acids. The V segment lost 6 bases and the J segment 0 bases; nucleotides outside the gene matches: 8. Germline V CDR1 and CDR2: SQVTM, ANQGSEA. This chain's CDR3 is CSVMGQLSSYEQYF. DNA of the CDR3: TGCAGCGTAATGGGACAGTTGAGCTCCTACGAGCAGTACTTC.

The chain carries TRBV29-1 and TRBJ2-1, with 9 bases that match TRBD2. Germline V gives CDR1 SQVTM, CDR2 ANQGSEA. V lost 8 bases and J lost 8; bases outside the gene matches: 13. The CDR3 has 14 residues. The CDR3 spells CSLAEGVAGDEQFF. Here the CDR3 DNA reads TGCAGCCTCGCCGAGGGGGTAGCGGGAGATGAGCAGTTCTTC.

The gene calls are TRBV7-2 and TRBJ1-5; perhaps TRBD1 as D (5 bases). The CDR3 consists of 16 residues. Germline CDR1 reads SGHTA; CDR2 reads FQGNSA. The germline V and J ends were trimmed by 2 bases and 3 bases, with 14 bases remaining between them. The CDR3 nucleotides read TGTGCCAGCAGCTTATGGGGCAGCCTAACCAATCAGCCCCAGCATTTT. This encodes CASSLWGSLTNQPQHF.

The chain carries TRBV29-1 and TRBJ2-3; 7 nucleotides line up with TRBD2. With V trimmed by 7 bases and J by 6 bases, 10 bases remained unmatched. Germline V lookup: CDR1 SQVTM, CDR2 ANQGSEA. The CDR3 covers 13 residues. The CDR3 DNA is TGCAGCGCCGGGTCGGGAGGAGCGGATACGCAGTATTTT. Translation gives CSAGSGGADTQYF.

About this clone itself: This sample also contains other DNA sequences that code for the same CDR3. The chain links TRBV4-1 to TRBJ2-7, with 7 bases matching TRBD1. Germline CDR1 is MGHRA and CDR2 is YSYEKL. The CDR3 is 14 amino acids. With V trimmed by 4 bases and J by 1 base, 4 bases remained unmatched. CDR3 in amino acids: CASSPRTGSYEQYF. The CDR3 bases are TGCGCCAGCAGCCCCCGGACAGGATCCTACGAGCAGTACTTC.

A single count supports this clone. The CDR3 protein is CASTLGTGEPSGANVLTF. Here the CDR3 DNA reads TGTGCCAGCACCCTTGGGACAGGAGAGCCTTCTGGGGCCAACGTCCTGACTTTC. V and J are TRBV28 and TRBJ2-6; 8 bases match TRBD1. With 7 bases clipped from V and 1 base from J, the junction kept 12 bases outside the gene matches. This CDR3 has 18 residues. Germline assignment: CDR1 MDHEN and CDR2 SYDVKM.

The V and J genes are TRBV4-1 and TRBJ2-1, with D possibly TRBD2 on 6 matching bases. This CDR3 has 13 residues. Trimming took off 5 bases at V and 10 bases at J, with 15 bases between the two ends. Per the germline V gene, CDR1 is MGHRA and CDR2 is YSYEKL. DNA for the CDR3: TGCGCCAGCAGCTTGCCCTCGGGACTGGAGCAGTTCTTC. Translation gives CASSLPSGLEQFF.

V gene TRBV6-5 combines with J gene TRBJ1-5; 7 positions agree with TRBD1. The trim removed 6 bases at V and 4 bases at J, leaving 6 bases unmatched. The length of the CDR3 is 14 residues. Germline CDR1 reads MNHEY; CDR2 reads SVGAGI. The CDR3: CASSPGQLNQPQHF. The CDR3, as DNA: TGTGCCAGCAGCCCGGGACAGCTGAATCAGCCCCAGCATTTT.